Listed below are T cell receptor beta chains from one sample, sequenced in a study of CD8+CD57+ T cells in acquired aplastic anemia. Using its own MiXCR run on the reads, TCRdb lists one record per CDR3 protein. The table includes around 250,000 distinct CDR3 sequences, 45% to 70% detected once. The specimen sequenced was sorted CD4+, CD8+, or CD8+CD57+ T cells (not recorded which) from PBMCs. The receptors here all came from a human donor with severe aplastic anemia or a healthy control (not recorded which). Both conserved end residues are part of each CDR3. The D gene is left open where the match is weak. Clone size is shown for a subset of rows, as once, few, many or a class of expanded clone.

d_call	v_call	clone_size	j_call	cdr3_nt	cdr3_aa
TRBD1	TRBV29-1	.	TRBJ2-5	TGCAGCGTTCGACAGGGGATAGGGGAGACCCAGTACTTC	CSVRQGIGETQYF
.	TRBV7-2	.	TRBJ1-1	TGTGCCAGCAGCTTAGATATCGGGGGGCCTGAAGCTTTCTTT	CASSLDIGGPEAFF
TRBD2	TRBV19	.	TRBJ2-7	TGTGCCAGTAGCCGGACTAGCGGGGCCTCCTACGAGCAGTACTTC	CASSRTSGASYEQYF
.	TRBV6-8	.	TRBJ1-5	TGTGCCAGCAGTTTTCAGAGGGATCAGCCCCAGCATTTT	CASSFQRDQPQHF
TRBD1	TRBV24-1	.	TRBJ2-7	TGTGCCACCAGTGACCCCGGGACAGGGAAGTACGAGCAGTACTTC	CATSDPGTGKYEQYF
.	TRBV27	.	TRBJ2-7	TGTGCCAGCTCGGGACGAGATCCCTACGAGCAGTACTTC	CASSGRDPYEQYF
.	TRBV4-3	many	TRBJ1-5	TGCGCCAGCAGCCACGGGGGGGGGGGCAATCAGCCCCAGCATTTT	CASSHGGGGNQPQHF
TRBD2	TRBV7-2	.	TRBJ2-7	TGTGCCAGCAGCATTAGAGGGACTAGCGGCTACGAGCAGTACTTC	CASSIRGTSGYEQYF
TRBD2	TRBV10-3	many	TRBJ2-5	TGTGCGACGACCGCGGGCGGGGGGGAGGCCCAGTACTTC	CATTAGGGEAQYF
.	TRBV29-1	.	TRBJ1-5	TGCAGCGTCCGTTGGGGCGAGAAACAGCCCCAGCATTTT	CSVRWGEKQPQHF
.	TRBV2	.	TRBJ2-3	TGTGCCAGCAGGCCAGGGACCCCGGATACGCAGTATTTT	CASRPGTPDTQYF
.	TRBV20-1	once	TRBJ1-1	TGCAGTGCTAGAGCCAGAGGGTCGAACACTGAAGCTTTCTTT	CSARARGSNTEAFF
.	TRBV6-1	.	TRBJ2-7	TGTGCCAGCAGTTACCGGAACGAGCAGTACTTC	CASSYRNEQYF
.	TRBV20-1	many	TRBJ1-6	TGCAGTGCCCGGACAGTGTCCTATAATTCACCCCTCCACTTT	CSARTVSYNSPLHF
TRBD2	TRBV20-1	.	TRBJ2-5	TGCAGTGCTGGAAGGCGGGAGCGGGAGACCCAGTACTTC	CSAGRRERETQYF
.	TRBV7-9	.	TRBJ1-6	TGTGCCGGCAGCTTAAGTGAGACAGGAAATCCACCCCTCCACTTT	CAGSLSETGNPPLHF
.	TRBV6-2/TRBV6-3	many	TRBJ1-2	TGTGCCAGCACCCCGACACGGCCCTTTCTCTATGGCTACACCTTC	CASTPTRPFLYGYTF
.	TRBV5-1	many	TRBJ2-7	TGCGCCAGCAGCTCGGGTCGGGGCCCGGCCTACGAGCAGTACTTC	CASSSGRGPAYEQYF
.	TRBV29-1	.	TRBJ1-2	TGCAGCGTTGGTGGGGATGGCTACACCTTC	CSVGGDGYTF
TRBD2	TRBV10-1	.	TRBJ2-1	TGCGCCAGCCCCCCGGGATTAGCGGGAGGGCCGTCCGATGAGCAGTTCTTC	CASPPGLAGGPSDEQFF
.	TRBV6-6	.	TRBJ1-5	TGTGCCAGCAGTCACCGGGACACCCATCAGCCCCAGCATTTT	CASSHRDTHQPQHF
.	TRBV9	once	TRBJ2-2	TGTGCCAGCAGCGTCGACGGCGGGGAGCTGTTTTTT	CASSVDGGELFF
TRBD1	TRBV24-1	once	TRBJ2-5	TGTGCCACCAGTGAGCAGACAGGGGGTCAAGAGACCCAGTACTTC	CATSEQTGGQETQYF
.	TRBV9	.	TRBJ1-6	TGTGCCAGCAGCGTAGGGGGGGATAATTCACCCCTCCACTTT	CASSVGGDNSPLHF
TRBD2	TRBV2	.	TRBJ2-2	TGTGCCAGCAGGGCGGGGGATCGGACCGGGGAGCTGTTTTTT	CASRAGDRTGELFF
.	TRBV24-1	few	TRBJ1-1	TGTGCCACCAGTGGGGGGGGAGGAACTGAAGCTTTCTTT	CATSGGGGTEAFF
.	TRBV5-1	many	TRBJ1-1	TGCGCCAGCAGCCCCGATCGGGGGGAAGCTTTCTTT	CASSPDRGEAFF